In its sample, the clone carrying this T cell receptor (beta chain) was seen a few times. Graft samples were processed, releasing intraepithelial and lamina propria lymphocytes. The data belong to a study of graft-versus-host responses after intestinal transplantation. This CDR3 contains 13 residues. The germline V and J ends were trimmed by 2 bases and 0 bases, with 3 bases remaining between them. Germline V gene sequence: CDR1 SGDLS, CDR2 YYNGEE. Profiling relied on immunoSEQ multiplex PCR, and the TCRdb table lists in-frame clones only, not all of them. The sample shows almost 30,000 clones, about three quarters of them seen only once.

Sequenced here: ileum tissue, sampled 98 days after intestinal transplantation. This chain links TRBV9 with TRBJ1-3; the D is unclear. This sequence originates from a human patient who received an intestinal transplant, so some T cells may come from the graft donor. The CDR3 here is CASSVLSGNTIYF. The DNA for the CDR3 is TGTGCCAGCAGCGTTCTCTCTGGAAACACCATATATTTT.